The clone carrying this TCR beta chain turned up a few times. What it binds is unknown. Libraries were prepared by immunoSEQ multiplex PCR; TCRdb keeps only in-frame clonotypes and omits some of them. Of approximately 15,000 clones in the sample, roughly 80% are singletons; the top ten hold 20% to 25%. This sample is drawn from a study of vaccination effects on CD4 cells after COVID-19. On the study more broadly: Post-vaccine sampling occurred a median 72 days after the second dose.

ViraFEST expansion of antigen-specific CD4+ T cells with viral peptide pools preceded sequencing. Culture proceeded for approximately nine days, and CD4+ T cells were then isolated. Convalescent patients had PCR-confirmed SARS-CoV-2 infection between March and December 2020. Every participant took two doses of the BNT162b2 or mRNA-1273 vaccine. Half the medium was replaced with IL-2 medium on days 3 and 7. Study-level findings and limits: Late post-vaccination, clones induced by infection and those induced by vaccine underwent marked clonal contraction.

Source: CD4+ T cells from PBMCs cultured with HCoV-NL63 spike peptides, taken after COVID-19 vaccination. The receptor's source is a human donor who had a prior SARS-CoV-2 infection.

The CDR3: CASSEVDRAYGYTF. CDR3 nucleotides: TGTGCCAGCAGTGAGGTGGACAGGGCTTATGGCTACACCTTC. The chain carries TRBV6-1 and TRBJ1-2; 8 bases are a match to TRBD1. Losses at the gene ends were 3 bases for V and 5 bases for J; bases not matched to a gene: 5. The germline V gene encodes CDR1 MNHNS and CDR2 SASEGT. The CDR3 totals 14 residues.